The source of this T cell receptor (beta chain) is a study of molecular identifiers for immune sequencing clone quantification. Points on this clonotype: What it binds is unknown. This may be a read error, as it is one base from a much larger clone.

Trimming shortened V by 3 bases and J by 3 bases, and 15 bases separated the two germline ends. The CDR3 totals 15 residues. Germline V gene lookup returns CDR1 LNHDA and CDR2 SQIVND (reference sequence). Findings and caveats of the study: Researchers reportedly could pick up spiked Jurkat TCR RNA from one cell mixed into more than 800,000 naive cells.

TCRdb ran MiXCR on the PCR reads and lists one entry per CDR3 protein. The sample records a few hundred thousand distinct CDR3 sequences, 25% being singletons. The source is a human donor in good health. Some libraries in this study had Jurkat cell RNA spiked in. The V and J genes are TRBV19 and TRBJ2-7; D not resolved. The sequencing input was naive CD8+ T cells from blood, with Jurkat cell RNA spiked in. Stated subset: FACS-sorted CD8+CD4-CCR7+CD45RA+ naive T cells. The CDR3 is CASSMESRRIYEQYF. DNA of the CDR3: TGTGCCAGTAGTATGGAGAGCAGAAGAATCTACGAGCAGTACTTC. Combining the CDR3 with reference TRBV19 and TRBJ2-7 gives the whole variable domain DGGITQSPKYLFRKEGQNVTLSCEQNLNHDAMYWYRQDPGQGLRLIYYSQIVNDFQKGDIAEGYSVSREKKESFPLTVTSAQKNPTAFYLCASSMESRRIYEQYFGPGTRLTVT.